This is a list of T cell receptor beta chains from one sample in a study of cytotoxic CD8 clonotypes in ibrutinib-treated CLL. The data were produced by immunoSEQ multiplex PCR, yet TCRdb's version contains in-frame clones alone and is incomplete. The repertoire holds some 140,000 clones, with 75% to 95% as singletons. The specimen was PBMCs, collected after 12 months of ibrutinib treatment. Receptors originate from a human donor with chronic lymphocytic leukemia. CDR3s include the opening cysteine and the closing phenylalanine or tryptophan. The D gene is left open where the match is weak. Only some rows state a clone size, as once, few, many or a class for expanded clones.

TRBV6-5	NA	TRBJ2-7	TRBD1	CASGRGGSGEQYF	TGTGCCAGCGGAAGAGGGGGCTCCGGAGAGCAGTACTTC
TRBV29-1	NA	TRBJ2-5	NA	CSVKDNRGETQYF	TGCAGCGTGAAGGACAATCGCGGAGAGACCCAGTACTTC
TRBV6-5	once	TRBJ2-7	NA	CASSYGGVGLEQYF	TGTGCCAGCAGTTACGGGGGAGTAGGGCTCGAGCAGTACTTC
TRBV27	once	TRBJ1-2	NA	CASSAGLSGANYGYTF	TGTGCCAGCAGTGCAGGGTTGTCGGGGGCTAACTATGGCTACACCTTC
TRBV30	NA	TRBJ2-3	NA	CAWTSTDTQYF	TGTGCCTGGACAAGCACAGATACGCAGTATTTT
TRBV7-9	NA	TRBJ1-1	TRBD1	CASSQWTGAEAFF	TGTGCCAGCAGCCAGTGGACAGGGGCTGAAGCTTTCTTT
TRBV10-1	NA	TRBJ1-4	NA	CASPTGYDEKLFF	TGCGCCAGCCCGACAGGTTATGATGAAAAACTGTTTTTT
TRBV28	once	TRBJ2-7	NA	CASSFRDMAYEQYF	TGTGCCAGCAGTTTCCGGGACATGGCCTACGAGCAGTACTTC
TRBV10-1	once	TRBJ1-1	NA	CASSEGFATEAFF	TGCGCCAGCAGTGAGGGATTTGCCACTGAAGCTTTCTTT
TRBV15	NA	TRBJ2-7	TRBD2	CATSRDLVSSGSYEQYF	TGTGCCACCAGCAGAGACCTAGTGTCTAGCGGTAGCTACGAGCAGTACTTC
TRBV19	NA	TRBJ2-1	NA	CASSIDLGRGNEQFF	TGTGCCAGTAGTATAGATCTCGGCAGGGGCAATGAGCAGTTCTTC
TRBV19	NA	TRBJ1-1	NA	CASSKWWQENTEAFF	TGTGCCAGTAGTAAATGGTGGCAGGAGAACACTGAAGCTTTCTTT
TRBV10-3	NA	TRBJ2-3	TRBD1	CAIRTGGTADTQYF	TGTGCCATCAGGACAGGGGGCACCGCAGATACGCAGTATTTT
TRBV28	NA	TRBJ1-2	NA	CASSAASYGYTF	TGTGCCAGCAGCGCCGCCTCATATGGCTACACCTTC
TRBV27	few	TRBJ1-1	TRBD1	CASSQDRVLKAFF	TGTGCCAGCAGCCAGGACAGGGTTTTGAAAGCTTTCTTT
TRBV9	NA	TRBJ2-1	TRBD2	CASSVERLAGSSYNEQFF	TGTGCCAGCAGCGTAGAAAGGCTAGCGGGAAGCTCCTACAATGAGCAGTTCTTC
TRBV4-2	NA	TRBJ1-5	NA	CASSQGSPEKPQHF	TGTGCCAGCAGCCAAGGGAGTCCCGAGAAGCCCCAGCATTTT
TRBV7-9	NA	TRBJ2-2	NA	CASKGESNTGELFF	TGTGCCAGCAAGGGCGAATCGAACACCGGGGAGCTGTTTTTT
TRBV15	NA	TRBJ2-3	NA	CATSREFRDPLGYF	TGTGCCACCAGCAGAGAATTTAGGGACCCCCTTGGGTATTTT
TRBV19	NA	TRBJ1-5	NA	CATSGGQGSLFSNQPQHF	TGTGCCACCTCAGGTGGTCAGGGGTCGTTATTTAGCAATCAGCCCCAGCATTTT
TRBV6-5	NA	TRBJ2-7	TRBD1	CASSYSRDRSYEQYF	TGTGCCAGCAGTTACTCACGGGACAGAAGCTACGAGCAGTACTTC
TRBV5-1	NA	TRBJ2-5	TRBD1	CASSLAMTGWQETQYF	TGCGCCAGCAGCTTGGCAATGACAGGGTGGCAAGAGACCCAGTACTTC
TRBV29-1	NA	TRBJ2-7	TRBD2	CSVGGAGGPKDEQYF	TGCAGCGTTGGGGGAGCGGGAGGGCCTAAGGACGAGCAGTACTTC
TRBV7-5	NA	TRBJ1-1	NA	CARSSRGLNTEAFF	TGTGCCAGAAGCTCTAGGGGGCTGAACACTGAAGCTTTCTTT
TRBV6-5	NA	TRBJ2-7	NA	CASRRGILSYEQYF	TGTGCCAGCAGGAGGGGGATACTATCCTACGAGCAGTACTTC
TRBV19	NA	TRBJ1-1	NA	CASSMYKTEVTEAFF	TGTGCCAGTAGTATGTATAAGACAGAGGTCACTGAAGCTTTCTTT
TRBV6-5	NA	TRBJ2-7	TRBD2	CASSYSTLAGAYEQYF	TGTGCCAGCAGTTACTCGACCCTAGCGGGGGCCTACGAGCAGTACTTC
TRBV9	NA	TRBJ2-3	TRBD2	CASSVLAGPITDTQYF	TGTGCCAGCAGCGTCTTAGCGGGTCCGATCACAGATACGCAGTATTTT
TRBV7-9	NA	TRBJ1-2	NA	CASSSIGYGYTF	TGTGCCAGCAGCTCTATAGGCTATGGCTACACCTTC
TRBV4-1	few	TRBJ2-7	NA	CASSQQQGLDEQYF	TGCGCCAGCAGCCAACAACAGGGACTCGACGAGCAGTACTTC
TRBV2	once	TRBJ1-1	NA	CASLDLLGGTEAFF	TGTGCCAGCCTTGATCTGCTGGGGGGCACTGAAGCTTTCTTT
TRBV5-1	NA	TRBJ1-3	NA	CASSRGFGGNTIYF	TGCGCCAGCAGTAGGGGTTTCGGTGGAAACACCATATATTTT
TRBV9	NA	TRBJ2-5	NA	CASSVGRVETQYF	TGTGCCAGCAGCGTAGGCAGGGTCGAGACCCAGTACTTC
TRBV4-3	once	TRBJ2-3	NA	CASSQDRGGTQYF	TGCGCCAGCAGCCAAGATCGAGGTGGCACGCAGTATTTT
TRBV27	NA	TRBJ2-3	NA	CASGVGDTQYF	TGTGCCAGCGGGGTGGGGGATACGCAGTATTTT
TRBV7-2	NA	TRBJ2-2	NA	CASSLSTGDTGELFF	TGTGCCAGCAGCTTATCTACGGGAGACACCGGGGAGCTGTTTTTT
TRBV7-3	NA	TRBJ2-3	NA	CASSLQPGADTQYF	TGTGCCAGCAGCTTACAGCCGGGAGCAGATACGCAGTATTTT
TRBV5-4	once	TRBJ2-2	TRBD2	CASSPLAGGPVGELFF	TGTGCCAGCAGCCCCCTAGCGGGAGGGCCAGTCGGGGAGCTGTTTTTT
TRBV15	NA	TRBJ2-7	NA	CATSRGVEGVYEQYF	TGTGCCACCAGCAGAGGGGTAGAAGGGGTCTACGAGCAGTACTTC